This T cell receptor (beta chain) was identified during a study of long-term antiretroviral therapy in people with HIV (dated by TCRdb to between 2021 and 2022). Concerning the study at large: The earliest samples were collected about a decade before the 2015 WHO recommendation for immediate ART, when ART was typically delayed until CD4 counts fell. A total of under 250 cryopreserved PBMC samples came from 25 to 35 adults with confirmed HIV infection and were collected serially over a mean of roughly six years (range 1-12). Among the 25 to 30 participants with HIV, eleven were female. This retrospective serial study examined whether starting ART and sustained HIV suppression were associated with changes in the composition and diversity of the TRB repertoire in peripheral blood. Test extractions of a monoclonal T-cell line alongside some 35 polyclonal samples showed no cross-contamination during QIAcube processing. Results the study describes overall, beyond this receptor: Expanded TRB clones identified before ART initiation dominated the repertoire at all time points, although this dominance fluctuated and declined in many PLHIV after ART. ART initiation was associated with a significant increase in TRB diversity, but diversity stayed significantly below transplant donor controls even after long-term ART. Because PBMC availability was limited, only the TCR beta chain was sequenced, with no alpha chain pairing. HIV repertoires had narrower CDR3 length ranges than controls, and the network structure suggested an antigen-experienced repertoire that shifted only slightly toward naive after ART. The samples span the years 2004 to 2017, and the ART regimens used may be less effective than current regimens. Because pre-ART samples had limited cell numbers, unsorted PBMC were profiled rather than sorted CD4+ and CD8+ T cells. Inferences about post-ART repertoire changes were limited because no data were available on ART adherence, viral resistance or therapy changes.

Regarding this clone: The antigen this receptor binds is unknown. Per-base qualities were not stored, and no clone one base away is much larger.

From the germline V gene, CDR1 is SGHAT and CDR2 is FQNNGV. Spanning cysteine to phenylalanine, the CDR3 consists of 17 amino acids. The retained sequence is limited to the CDR3, 51 bases, with the frame set at the first base. The germline V end is reduced by 1 base and the J end by 5 bases; junction bases left unmatched: 7. Inclusion was restricted to participants for whom at least one PBMC sample before ART initiation and at least two post-ART samples were available. Every participant with HIV received treatment in the United States of America. Before DNA extraction, cryopreserved samples containing 1-10 million PBMC were thawed and washed. At the time of the earliest PBMC sample, participants with HIV were aged between about 23 and 54 years. PBMC samples from each participant spanned 1-4 timepoints before ART initiation and 2-8 timepoints after ART initiation, with a median of 7 samples. Serial HIV viral load, CD4+ T-cell count, ART history and demographic data were obtained for every participant. Genomic DNA was extracted from unsorted PBMC with a Qiagen kit on a QIAcube, with processing performed in batches of 12 samples.

Sequencing of the TRB variable region was done with the immunoSEQ hsTCRB v3.0 assay at survey level resolution. The target sequencing depth for TRB was roughly 40,000-55,000 T-cell genomes per sample. TRB libraries were pooled and sequenced on an Illumina MiSeq using a v3 150-cycle kit. For the original study's pipeline: Repertoire analysis was performed in R inside a reproducible Nextflow workflow that covered QC, data transformation and analysis. LymphoSeq2, an R package for exploring AIRR-Seq data, was used to implement the custom analyses. A few samples that yielded fewer than 5000 total TRB sequences were excluded, so that 150 to 200 HIV repertoires were analyzed. Among the approximately 180 retained HIV repertoires, about 57 were collected before ART initiation and approximately 130 after ART initiation. Repertoires were downsampled to 5000 TRB nucleotide sequences, and summary statistics were averaged over 100 downsampling iterations. TRB sequences were retained for analysis only if CDR3 regions of at least seven amino acids were present. Diversity was measured with a Shannon entropy-derived clonality score and the Gini coefficient. In the repertoire networks, any two of the top 5000 CDR3 amino acid sequences were linked whenever the two sequences differed by an edit distance of one. For TRB CDR3 amino acid sequences, antigen specificity groups and MHC restriction were predicted with GLIPH2. To flag known associations with CMV, EBV, HIV or tissue antigens, CDR3 amino acid sequences were compared against VDJdb and McPAS-TCR. Pre-ART, post-ART and control groups were compared with Wilcoxon signed-rank tests and Holm-Bonferroni correction. TCRdb holds this immuneACCESS table with in-frame rearrangements only. Some clones are missing; in checked studies, unresolved V genes explain under half, and the rest has no known cause. That table is the source of V, J and clone size, and D and trimming were worked out from the DNA. The sample table records over 10,000 clones; 70% to 80% of these occur just once. The top ten clones comprise 15% to 25% of the sample.

This chain is built from TRBV11-2 and TRBJ2-5, with 13 junctional bases fitting TRBD2. The sequence came from a woman aged 35 to 49 with HIV. Source: unsorted PBMCs, taken 0.5 years before starting antiretroviral therapy. The CDR3 protein: CASSLGLLAGGSETQYF. At the DNA level, the sequence is TGTGCCAGCAGCTTAGGGTTACTAGCGGGGGGGAGTGAGACCCAGTACTTC.